These T cell receptor beta chains were read from a single sample in a study of CD8 T cells in Susac syndrome. TCRdb re-analysed the immunoSEQ multiplex PCR reads in MiXCR, keeping a single row per CDR3 protein. Of about 250,000 distinct CDR3 sequences in the sample, roughly 93% were seen once. The sample taken for sequencing was CD4+ T cells from PBMCs. The receptors were gathered from a human donor with multiple sclerosis. Each CDR3 is given with its conserved first and last residue. D genes are given only for firm matches. Size is stated for part of the rows, as once, few or many counts, or as a class when the clone is expanded.

j_gene: TRBJ1-3
d_gene: -
abundance: -
v_gene: TRBV12-3/TRBV12-4
CDR3aa: CASSVGVSGNTIYF
CDR3nt: TGTGCCAGCAGTGTCGGGGTCTCTGGAAACACCATATATTTT

j_gene: TRBJ1-2
d_gene: TRBD1
abundance: once
v_gene: TRBV7-8
CDR3aa: CASSLGDRGTNYGYTF
CDR3nt: TGTGCCAGCAGCTTAGGGGACAGGGGAACTAACTATGGCTACACCTTC

j_gene: TRBJ1-6
d_gene: -
abundance: -
v_gene: TRBV28
CDR3aa: CASKFPDRFNSPLHF
CDR3nt: TGTGCCAGCAAGTTCCCCGACAGGTTCAATTCACCCCTCCACTTT

j_gene: TRBJ1-5
d_gene: -
abundance: once
v_gene: TRBV6-2/TRBV6-3
CDR3aa: CASSHGAYNQPQHF
CDR3nt: TGTGCCAGCAGCCACGGGGCCTACAATCAGCCCCAGCATTTT

j_gene: TRBJ2-3
d_gene: -
abundance: -
v_gene: TRBV9
CDR3aa: CASSARGIGGTDTQYF
CDR3nt: TGTGCCAGCAGCGCCCGAGGAATTGGTGGCACAGATACGCAGTATTTT

j_gene: TRBJ2-2
d_gene: -
abundance: -
v_gene: TRBV11-3
CDR3aa: CASSAGQPNTGELFF
CDR3nt: TGTGCCAGCAGCGCGGGACAGCCGAACACCGGGGAGCTGTTTTTT

j_gene: TRBJ2-4
d_gene: TRBD1
abundance: few
v_gene: TRBV7-9
CDR3aa: CASSAAGTEIQYF
CDR3nt: TGTGCCAGCAGCGCTGCCGGGACAGAGATTCAGTACTTC

j_gene: TRBJ2-3
d_gene: -
abundance: -
v_gene: TRBV28
CDR3aa: CASSGPPPTGLTDTQYF
CDR3nt: TGTGCCAGCAGTGGCCCCCCACCCACCGGTCTTACAGATACGCAGTATTTT

j_gene: TRBJ1-1
d_gene: -
abundance: -
v_gene: TRBV5-1
CDR3aa: CASSYFTVGTEAFF
CDR3nt: TGCGCCAGCAGCTACTTTACGGTGGGCACTGAAGCTTTCTTT

j_gene: TRBJ1-5
d_gene: -
abundance: -
v_gene: TRBV6-6
CDR3aa: CASSSALSRQAGTQHF
CDR3nt: TGTGCCAGCAGTTCCGCGTTGAGTAGGCAAGCCGGGACCCAGCATTTT

j_gene: TRBJ1-3
d_gene: -
abundance: -
v_gene: TRBV6-2/TRBV6-3
CDR3aa: CASSLLGGPSGNTIYF
CDR3nt: TGTGCCAGCAGTCTCCTCGGGGGTCCCTCTGGAAACACCATATATTTT

j_gene: TRBJ2-7
d_gene: TRBD1
abundance: -
v_gene: TRBV7-6
CDR3aa: CASSSLTGTGPYEQYF
CDR3nt: TGTGCCAGCAGCTCTTTGACCGGGACAGGGCCCTACGAGCAGTACTTC

j_gene: TRBJ1-2
d_gene: TRBD1
abundance: -
v_gene: TRBV5-1
CDR3aa: CASRYGQGYGYTF
CDR3nt: TGCGCCAGCAGATACGGACAGGGCTATGGCTACACCTTC

j_gene: TRBJ1-4
d_gene: -
abundance: -
v_gene: TRBV29-1
CDR3aa: CSAHPGNNEKLFF
CDR3nt: TGCAGCGCCCACCCGGGGAATAATGAAAAACTGTTTTTT

j_gene: TRBJ1-2
d_gene: -
abundance: once
v_gene: TRBV19
CDR3aa: CASRTMGGHYGYTF
CDR3nt: TGTGCCAGTAGAACGATGGGGGGCCACTATGGCTACACCTTC

j_gene: TRBJ1-3
d_gene: -
abundance: -
v_gene: TRBV3-1
CDR3aa: CASSQGYGNTIYF
CDR3nt: TGTGCCAGCAGCCAGGGCTACGGAAACACCATATATTTT

j_gene: TRBJ1-5
d_gene: -
abundance: -
v_gene: TRBV18
CDR3aa: CASSPGDGGNQPQHF
CDR3nt: TGTGCCAGCTCACCCGGAGACGGGGGAAATCAGCCCCAGCATTTT

j_gene: TRBJ2-7
d_gene: -
abundance: -
v_gene: TRBV28
CDR3aa: CASRPPGVYEQYF
CDR3nt: TGTGCCAGCAGACCTCCGGGAGTTTACGAGCAGTACTTC

j_gene: TRBJ2-3
d_gene: -
abundance: -
v_gene: TRBV12-3/TRBV12-4
CDR3aa: CASQRADTQYF
CDR3nt: TGTGCCAGCCAAAGGGCAGATACGCAGTATTTT

j_gene: TRBJ2-7
d_gene: -
abundance: -
v_gene: TRBV6-5
CDR3aa: CASLSSPYEQYF
CDR3nt: TGTGCCAGTCTTTCCAGCCCCTACGAGCAGTACTTC

j_gene: TRBJ1-1
d_gene: -
abundance: -
v_gene: TRBV29-1
CDR3aa: CSVDSMNTEAFF
CDR3nt: TGCAGCGTTGACAGCATGAACACTGAAGCTTTCTTT

j_gene: TRBJ2-5
d_gene: -
abundance: -
v_gene: TRBV9
CDR3aa: CASSVEGTSETQYF
CDR3nt: TGTGCCAGCAGCGTAGAGGGGACATCGGAGACCCAGTACTTC

j_gene: TRBJ2-5
d_gene: -
abundance: few
v_gene: TRBV18
CDR3aa: CASSEGETQYF
CDR3nt: TGTGCCAGCTCAGAGGGGGAGACCCAGTACTTC

j_gene: TRBJ1-5
d_gene: TRBD1
abundance: -
v_gene: TRBV20-1
CDR3aa: CSARAGRGRDSNQPQHF
CDR3nt: TGCAGTGCTAGAGCCGGGAGGGGGCGGGATAGCAATCAGCCCCAGCATTTT

j_gene: TRBJ2-1
d_gene: -
abundance: -
v_gene: TRBV4-1
CDR3aa: CASSQPGASVYNEQFF
CDR3nt: TGCGCCAGCAGCCAACCCGGGGCTAGCGTATACAATGAGCAGTTCTTC

j_gene: TRBJ2-5
d_gene: -
abundance: -
v_gene: TRBV7-3
CDR3aa: CASSLTDRGETQYF
CDR3nt: TGTGCCAGCAGCTTGACGGACCGGGGGGAGACCCAGTACTTC

j_gene: TRBJ2-3
d_gene: -
abundance: -
v_gene: TRBV9
CDR3aa: CASSVVGGGLTDTQYF
CDR3nt: TGTGCCAGCAGCGTAGTGGGCGGGGGCCTCACAGATACGCAGTATTTT

j_gene: TRBJ1-5
d_gene: TRBD1
abundance: -
v_gene: TRBV20-1
CDR3aa: CSASPDREDQPQHF
CDR3nt: TGCAGTGCTTCACCGGACAGGGAGGATCAGCCCCAGCATTTT

j_gene: TRBJ1-1
d_gene: -
abundance: -
v_gene: TRBV20-1
CDR3aa: CSASSGNTEAFF
CDR3nt: TGCAGTGCTAGTTCGGGGAACACTGAAGCTTTCTTT

j_gene: TRBJ2-1
d_gene: -
abundance: -
v_gene: TRBV6-2/TRBV6-3
CDR3aa: CASGEIGGAYNEQFF
CDR3nt: TGTGCCAGCGGCGAGATAGGGGGAGCTTACAATGAGCAGTTCTTC

j_gene: TRBJ2-5
d_gene: TRBD2
abundance: -
v_gene: TRBV5-1
CDR3aa: CASSPAGGPETQYF
CDR3nt: TGCGCCAGCAGCCCGGCGGGGGGGCCGGAGACCCAGTACTTC